This entry describes one T cell receptor (beta chain). Its target is unknown. Brentuximab vedotin exposure varied among the patients, all of whom had relapsed after autologous stem cell transplantation. These data originate in a study of PD-1 blockade in classical Hodgkin lymphoma. Overall study results and limits: Relapsed/refractory patients reportedly had lower baseline diversity than newly diagnosed patients.

Germline CDR1 reads MDHEN; CDR2 reads SYDVKM. The V end was cut by 8 bases, the J end by 3 bases, with 13 bases between. This CDR3 comprises 13 residues. Measured with immunoSEQ multiplex PCR; TCRdb has only the in-frame clones, and not every one. Of 9,000 to 13,000 clones listed, roughly 75% were seen once; the top ten hold about 10%. The sequencing here drew on peripheral blood mononuclear cells (PBMCs), taken at baseline. This sequence joins TRBV28 and TRBJ1-1; D might be TRBD1 (5 bases). The TCR was taken from a human donor with classical Hodgkin lymphoma. The CDR3 nucleotides are TGTGCCAGCCGGAAAGGGGCTGACACTGAAGCTTTCTTT. It codes for CASRKGADTEAFF.